The text below deals with one TCR beta chain. This sample was included in a study of CD8 T cells in Susac syndrome. Whole-study context: When blood was collected, patients with Susac syndrome were therapy-naive, were taking corticosteroids, or were receiving intravenous immunoglobulin alone.

The CD8+ and CD4+ T cells were isolated magnetically using a negative isolation approach, whereas the TEMRA cells were enriched by FACS. Trimming removed 6 bases at V and 5 bases at J, with 17 bases between. The CDR3 is 14 amino acids. Germline V lookup: CDR1 DFQATT, CDR2 SNEGSKA (reference sequence). Random hexamers primed reverse transcription of about 0.5 to 1 ug RNA. TCRdb analysed the immunoSEQ multiplex PCR reads with MiXCR anew, one entry per CDR3 protein. The top ten clones hold around 0.15% of a sample with tens of thousands of distinct CDR3 sequences, 93% of them seen once. The sequence was obtained from a human donor with Susac syndrome. Sequencing was carried out using CD4+ T cells from PBMCs. The chain employs TRBV20-1 and TRBJ2-1, with D possibly TRBD1 on 6 matching bases. The CDR3 region has the DNA TGCAGTGCCACGGGACACCAAGCCCACAATGAGCAGTTCTTC. This gives the protein CSATGHQAHNEQFF.